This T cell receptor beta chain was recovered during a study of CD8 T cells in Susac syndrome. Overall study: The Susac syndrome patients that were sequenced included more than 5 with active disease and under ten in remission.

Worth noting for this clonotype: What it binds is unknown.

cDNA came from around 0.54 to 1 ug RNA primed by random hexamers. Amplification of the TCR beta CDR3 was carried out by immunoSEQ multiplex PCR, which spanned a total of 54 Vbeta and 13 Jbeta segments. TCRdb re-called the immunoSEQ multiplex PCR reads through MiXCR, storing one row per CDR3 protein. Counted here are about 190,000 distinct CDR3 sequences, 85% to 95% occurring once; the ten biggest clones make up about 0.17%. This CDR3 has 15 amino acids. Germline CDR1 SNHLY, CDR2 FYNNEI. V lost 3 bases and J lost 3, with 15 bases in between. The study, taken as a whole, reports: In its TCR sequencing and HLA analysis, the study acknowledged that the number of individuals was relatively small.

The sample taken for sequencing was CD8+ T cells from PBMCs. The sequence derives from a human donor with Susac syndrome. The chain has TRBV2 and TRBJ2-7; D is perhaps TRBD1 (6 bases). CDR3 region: CASSEGPGDLYEQYF. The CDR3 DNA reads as TGTGCCAGCAGTGAGGGGCCAGGGGACCTCTACGAGCAGTACTTC.